Reported below is one T cell receptor beta chain. Trimming stripped 4 bases from V and 3 bases from J, with 7 bases between. Per germline, CDR1 SGHTA and CDR2 FQGTGA. The CDR3 has 13 residues. This entry belongs to a study of blood T cell repertoires in COVID-19. Study information: Specimens from acute and convalescent COVID-19 originated in the United States, Italy and Spain. The analysed material was cDNA or gDNA that came from T cells, B-cell-depleted T cells, or PBMCs.

In the original processing: Amplification from reference gene primers served as the basis for estimated nucleated cell counts. Sequenced by immunoSEQ multiplex PCR; TCRdb stores in-frame clones only, minus some. V, J and clone size derive from that table, while D and trimming were established from the DNA sequence. This sample has around 78,000 clones, with roughly 73% found just once. This sequence joins TRBV7-3 and TRBJ2-1, with D unresolved. The specimen was peripheral blood. The source is a human donor in a cohort sampled during active COVID-19. The CDR3 here is CASSSHGYNEQFF. The DNA for the CDR3 is TGTGCCAGCAGCTCCCACGGCTACAATGAGCAGTTCTTC.